Following are 27 T cell receptor beta chains from one sample sequenced in a study of blood T cell repertoires in COVID-19. Assay: immunoSEQ multiplex PCR; the TCRdb copy retains only in-frame clones and omits some. The sample records about 150,000 clones, 80% to 90% being singletons. Sequencing input: peripheral blood. The origin of the receptors is a man older than 75 with acute or convalescent COVID-19.

This clone appeared once. The chain recombines TRBV5-1 with TRBJ2-1; 13 bases align to TRBD2. The V segment lost 0 bases and the J segment 8 bases; nucleotides outside the gene matches: 5. This CDR3 spans 16 amino acids. Germline V lookup: CDR1 SGHRS, CDR2 YFSETQ. The CDR3: CASSLDGLAGVDEQFF. CDR3 nucleotides: TGCGCCAGCAGCTTGGACGGACTAGCGGGGGTGGATGAGCAGTTCTTC. Supplemented by reference TRBV5-1 and TRBJ2-1, the full variable domain reads KAGVTQTPRYLIKTRGQQVTLSCSPISGHRSVSWYQQTPGQGLQFLFEYFSETQRNKGNFPGRFSGRQFSNSRSEMNVSTLELGDSALYLCASSLDGLAGVDEQFFGPGTRLTVL.

This clone appeared a single time. J is TRBJ2-7 and V is TRBV4-2, with D unclear. CDR3 length: 15 amino acids. CDR1 LGHNA and CDR2 YNFKEQ come from the germline V gene. The V end lost 0 bases, the J end lost 2 bases, and 11 bases lay between the germline ends. This CDR3 is CASSQDFLGPYEQYF. The CDR3 region has the DNA TGTGCCAGCAGCCAAGACTTCCTAGGCCCCTACGAGCAGTACTTC.

V usage is TRBV6-5 and J usage is TRBJ1-1, with D hard to call. Germline loops: CDR1 MNHEY, CDR2 SVGAGI. Trimming pared 4 bases from V and 0 bases from J, leaving 6 bases between. The CDR3 runs 13 residues. The CDR3 reads CASSFLMNTEAFF. DNA for the CDR3: TGTGCCAGCAGTTTTTTAATGAACACTGAAGCTTTCTTT.

This chain connects TRBV28 to TRBJ1-1; a weak D match, TRBD1 (6 bases). This CDR3 spans 13 amino acids. The V end was cut by 10 bases, the J end by 4 bases, with 16 bases between. CDR1 is MDHEN, CDR2 SYDVKM, per germline. CDR3 coding DNA: TGTGCCACCTGCGGGGGCGCAGGCACTGAAGCTTTCTTT. This translates into CATCGGAGTEAFF.

This chain connects TRBV7-2 to TRBJ1-6; maybe TRBD1 (6 bases). CDR1 SGHTA and CDR2 FQGNSA come from the germline V gene. The ends were cut back, 2 bases at V and 7 bases at J, with 24 bases in the middle. This CDR3 has 19 residues. CDR3 region: CASSLSPPTGVGKNSPLHF. CDR3 nucleotide sequence: TGTGCCAGCAGCTTATCGCCCCCGACAGGTGTGGGAAAAAATTCACCCCTCCACTTT.

This clone was counted only a few times. The chain employs TRBV5-1 and TRBJ2-2; 10 bases map to TRBD2. The CDR3 loop spans 16 amino acids. The ends lost 0 bases at V and 4 bases at J; junction bases unmatched: 3. CDR1 is SGHRS and CDR2 is YFSETQ in the germline V gene. The CDR3 reads CASSLAIAGGTGELFF. DNA of the CDR3: TGCGCCAGCAGCTTGGCGATAGCGGGAGGCACCGGGGAGCTGTTTTTT.

The rearrangement joins TRBV7-9 to TRBJ2-1; D gene ambiguous. V dropped 5 bases and J dropped 7 bases, with 12 bases sitting between them. The CDR3 loop spans 13 amino acids. Per the germline V gene, CDR1 is SEHNR and CDR2 is FQNEAQ (reference sequence). DNA for the CDR3: TGTGCCAGCAGCCGTTCTTTTCGTAATGAGCAGTTCTTC. It is translated as CASSRSFRNEQFF.

V is TRBV5-1 and J is TRBJ2-7; TRBD2 agrees at 10 bases. Germline CDR1 is SGHRS and CDR2 is YFSETQ. Trimming removed 0 bases from V and 4 bases from J; junction bases left unmatched: 10. CDR3 length: 17 amino acids. DNA for the CDR3: TGCGCCAGCAGCTTGGCGGGACTAGCGTCGGGAGATTACGAGCAGTACTTC. Its translation is CASSLAGLASGDYEQYF.

The chain employs TRBV5-1 and TRBJ2-2, with 10 nucleotides matching TRBD2. Germline-derived CDR1 and CDR2 are SGHRS and YFSETQ. With V trimmed by 0 bases and J by 6 bases, 5 bases remained unmatched. This CDR3 contains 16 residues. The CDR3 reads CASSLGILAGAGELFF. The CDR3 coding sequence is TGCGCCAGCAGCTTGGGAATTCTAGCGGGAGCCGGGGAGCTGTTTTTT.

The chain is built from TRBV6-5 and TRBJ1-2, with a tentative D call TRBD1 (5 bases). There are 14 residues in the CDR3. Germline V lookup: CDR1 MNHEY, CDR2 SVGAGI. Trimming cost V 6 bases and J 6 bases, with 17 bases left between them. The CDR3 is CASSSRLGGHGYTF. In DNA form, the CDR3 reads TGTGCCAGCAGCAGTCGCCTCGGGGGACATGGCTACACCTTC.

The rearrangement uses TRBV18 and TRBJ1-5; tentative D call: TRBD1 (6 bases). In germline, CDR1 is KGHSH, CDR2 LQKENI. The CDR3 runs to 14 residues. Trimming shortened V by 3 bases and J by 10 bases, and 16 bases separated the two germline ends. CDR3 DNA: TGTGCCAGCTCACCGGGGGCAAAGGGCGATCCCCAGCATTTT. This codes for CASSPGAKGDPQHF.

This chain links TRBV28 with TRBJ1-5; D is unresolved. The CDR3 is 12 residues long. The V gene's germline CDR1 is MDHEN and CDR2 SYDVKM. The V and J ends lost 6 bases and 6 bases respectively, with 9 bases between them. DNA for the CDR3: TGTGCCAGCAGGAGGGAGGGTCAGCCCCAGCATTTT. This encodes CASRREGQPQHF.

The chain recombines TRBV7-9 with TRBJ2-1; 9 bases are shared with TRBD2. In germline, CDR1 is SEHNR, CDR2 FQNEAQ (reference sequence). The CDR3 contains 15 residues. Trimming removed 6 bases from V and 6 bases from J; junction bases left unmatched: 9. The CDR3 nucleotides read TGTGCCAGCAGGGGCCGCGGGGGGGCCGTCAATGAGCAGTTCTTC. It codes for CASRGRGGAVNEQFF.

In this sample, this clone turned up once. The chain links TRBV4-1 to TRBJ1-1, with 7 bases fitting TRBD1. J gave up 5 bases and V 2 bases, and 8 bases lay outside the gene matches. The CDR3 consists of 15 residues. Germline lookup yields CDR1 MGHRA and CDR2 YSYEKL. The CDR3 bases are TGCGCCAGCAGCCAAAGATCTAGGGGGCGAACTGAAGCTTTCTTT. Its translation: CASSQRSRGRTEAFF.

This chain connects TRBV2 to TRBJ1-6; 9 positions match TRBD1. Per germline, CDR1 SNHLY and CDR2 FYNNEI. V lost 4 bases, J lost 9 bases, and 7 bases stayed unmatched. CDR3 length: 15 residues. The CDR3 loop reads CASSGSGTGLSPLHF. CDR3 DNA: TGTGCCAGCAGTGGATCCGGGACAGGGCTTTCACCCCTCCACTTT.

This clone was observed a few times. The CDR3 sequence is CASSTQGAPSYGYTF. CDR3 DNA sequence: TGCGCCAGCAGCACACAGGGGGCGCCGAGCTATGGCTACACCTTC. The chain joins TRBV5-1 to TRBJ1-2; 9 bases align to TRBD1. Germline CDR1 SGHRS, CDR2 YFSETQ. The CDR3 runs to 15 residues. After removal of 4 bases from V and 4 bases from J, the junction contained 8 bases not matched to a gene. The complete variable domain, with remaining parts taken from reference TRBV5-1 and TRBJ1-2, reads KAGVTQTPRYLIKTRGQQVTLSCSPISGHRSVSWYQQTPGQGLQFLFEYFSETQRNKGNFPGRFSGRQFSNSRSEMNVSTLELGDSALYLCASSTQGAPSYGYTFGSGTRLTVV.

The CDR3 region has the DNA TGTGCCAGCAGAAAAACCGGGTCGAACACCGGGGAGCTGTTTTTT. Residues: CASRKTGSNTGELFF. The chain has TRBV5-4 and TRBJ2-2, with D uncertain. CDR1 and CDR2 from the germline V gene are SGHNT and YYREEE (reference sequence). Trimming removed 5 bases from V and 0 bases from J, with 11 bases in between. The CDR3 consists of 15 residues.

V is TRBV6-5 and J is TRBJ1-1, with D possibly being TRBD1 (6 bases). CDR1 is MNHEY, CDR2 SVGAGI, per germline. V was cut by 0 bases and J by 0 bases, with 8 bases left in between. This CDR3 has 15 residues. The CDR3 loop is CASSYSRGLNTEAFF. Written as DNA, the CDR3 is TGTGCCAGCAGTTACTCCAGGGGTCTGAACACTGAAGCTTTCTTT.

The sample holds one count of this clone. The chain recombines TRBV27 with TRBJ1-5, with 8 bases identical to TRBD1. With 5 bases clipped from V and 2 bases from J, the junction kept 2 bases outside the gene matches. Germline values: CDR1 MNHEY, CDR2 SMNVEV (reference sequence). CDR3 length: 14 residues. The CDR3 is CASSAQGGNQPQHF. The CDR3 DNA sequence: TGTGCCAGCAGTGCACAGGGGGGCAATCAGCCCCAGCATTTT.

V gene TRBV5-5 combines with J gene TRBJ1-5; possible D gene TRBD1, 5 bases. The CDR3 has 14 amino acids. Between the trimmed V and J ends, which lost 0 bases and 3 bases, there was a span of 7 bases. Germline V lookup: CDR1 SGHKS, CDR2 YYEKEE (reference sequence). The CDR3 protein is CASSLGGDNQPQHF. The CDR3 nucleotides read TGTGCCAGCAGCTTGGGGGGGGACAATCAGCCCCAGCATTTT.

The rearrangement links TRBV28 to TRBJ1-3; D possibly corresponds to TRBD1 (5 bases). V was shortened by 3 bases and J by 2 bases, with 14 bases between the two germline ends. The CDR3 consists of 16 residues. CDR1 is MDHEN and CDR2 is SYDVKM in the germline V gene. For the CDR3, the DNA is TGTGCCAGCAGTTTGGGCAGGGTATCAGCTGGAAACACCATATATTTT. This gives the protein CASSLGRVSAGNTIYF.

The DNA for the CDR3 is TGTGCCACCAGTGTCAGTTGGGGGCAGGGAGAGACCCAGTACTTC. Residues: CATSVSWGQGETQYF. The V and J genes are TRBV24-1 and TRBJ2-5; weak D call: TRBD1 (6 bases). There are 15 residues in the CDR3. Germline V gene lookup returns CDR1 KGHDR and CDR2 SFDVKD. Between the trimmed V and J ends, which lost 5 bases and 4 bases, there was a span of 16 bases.

This clone was observed a handful of times. The junction departs from germline at one end; a sequencing error may be responsible. V usage is TRBV3-1 (or the pseudogene TRBV3-2) and J usage is TRBJ2-3; 10 nucleotides line up with TRBD2. Germline CDR1 and CDR2: LGHDT and YNNKEL (reference sequence). The CDR3 covers 14 residues. CDR3 bases: TGTGCCAGCAGCCAAGGAGGGCTAGCGGGAGCATTACATTTT. This codes for CASSQGGLAGALHF.

The V call is TRBV7-5, the J call TRBJ1-2; the table's D call TRBD1 went unverified against the DNA. TRBV7-5 is designated a pseudogene. This CDR3 contains 16 residues. The CDR3 loop is CARSLVGTGEDYGYTF. CDR3 nucleotides: TGTGCCAGAAGCTTAGTCGGGACAGGGGAAGACTATGGCTACACCTTC.

The DNA of the CDR3 is TGTGCCAGCAGCCTGAATACCCGGGACATAGGGTATGGCTACACCTTC. Its protein product is CASSLNTRDIGYGYTF. V usage is TRBV5-6 and J usage is TRBJ1-2, with D perhaps TRBD1 (6 bases). CDR1 is SGHDT, CDR2 YYEEEE, per germline. The CDR3 runs 16 residues. Trimming pared 4 bases from V and 5 bases from J, leaving 21 bases between. Supplemented by reference TRBV5-6 and TRBJ1-2, the full variable domain reads DAGVTQSPTHLIKTRGQQVTLRCSPKSGHDTVSWYQQALGQGPQFIFQYYEEEERQRGNFPDRFSGHQFPNYSSELNVNALLLGDSALYLCASSLNTRDIGYGYTFGSGTRLTVV.

The chain employs TRBV4-1 and TRBJ2-1, with 9 bases lining up with TRBD2. There are 16 residues in the CDR3. The germline V gene encodes CDR1 MGHRA and CDR2 YSYEKL. The ends lost 0 bases at V and 12 bases at J; junction bases unmatched: 12. The CDR3 loop is CASSQEAGGPTFRQFF. In nucleotides, the CDR3 is TGCGCCAGCAGCCAAGAAGCGGGGGGCCCTACATTTAGGCAGTTCTTC.

The J gene is TRBJ2-1, the V gene TRBV18, with TRBD2 matching over 7 bases. The CDR3 is 14 amino acids. Germline trimming cut 4 bases from V and 6 bases from J; bases unmatched to any gene: 6. CDR1 and CDR2 from the germline V gene are KGHSH and LQKENI. The CDR3 DNA reads as TGTGCCAGCTCACTCGCCGGGACTACCAATGAGCAGTTCTTC. Protein product: CASSLAGTTNEQFF.